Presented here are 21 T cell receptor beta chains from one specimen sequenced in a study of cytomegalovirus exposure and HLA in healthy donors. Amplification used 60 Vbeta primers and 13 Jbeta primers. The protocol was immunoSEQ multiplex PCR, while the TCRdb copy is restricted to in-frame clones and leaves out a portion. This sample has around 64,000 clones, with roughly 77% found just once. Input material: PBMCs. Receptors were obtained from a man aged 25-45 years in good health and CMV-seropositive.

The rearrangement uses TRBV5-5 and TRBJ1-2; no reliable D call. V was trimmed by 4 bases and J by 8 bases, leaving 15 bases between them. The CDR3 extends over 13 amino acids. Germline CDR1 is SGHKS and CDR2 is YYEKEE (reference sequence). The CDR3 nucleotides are TGTGCCAGCAGCAGACGGGAGTTGGAGGGCTACACCTTC. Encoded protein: CASSRRELEGYTF.

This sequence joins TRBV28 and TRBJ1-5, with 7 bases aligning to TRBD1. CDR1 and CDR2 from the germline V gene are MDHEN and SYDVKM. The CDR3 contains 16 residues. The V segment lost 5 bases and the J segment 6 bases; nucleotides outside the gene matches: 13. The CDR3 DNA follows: TGTGCCAGCAGTCCAAAGGGCACAGGGGCTAGTCAGCCCCAGCATTTT. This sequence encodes CASSPKGTGASQPQHF. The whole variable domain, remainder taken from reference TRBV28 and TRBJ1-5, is DVKVTQSSRYLVKRTGEKVFLECVQDMDHENMFWYRQDPGLGLRLIYFSYDVKMKEKGDIPEGYSVSREKKERFSLILESASTNQTSMYLCASSPKGTGASQPQHFGDGTRLSIL.

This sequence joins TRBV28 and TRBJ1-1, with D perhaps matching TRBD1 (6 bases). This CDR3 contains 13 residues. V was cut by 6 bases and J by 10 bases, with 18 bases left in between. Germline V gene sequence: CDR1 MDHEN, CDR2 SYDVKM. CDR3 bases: TGTGCCAGCAGAACTATATTGACAGGAAGAGCTTTCTTT. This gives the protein CASRTILTGRAFF.

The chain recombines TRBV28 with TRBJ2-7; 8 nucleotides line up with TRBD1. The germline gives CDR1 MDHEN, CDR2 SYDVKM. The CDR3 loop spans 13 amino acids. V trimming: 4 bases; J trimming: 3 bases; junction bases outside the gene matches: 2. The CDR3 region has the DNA TGTGCCAGCAGTTCCGGACAGGGCTACGAGCAGTACTTC. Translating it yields CASSSGQGYEQYF.

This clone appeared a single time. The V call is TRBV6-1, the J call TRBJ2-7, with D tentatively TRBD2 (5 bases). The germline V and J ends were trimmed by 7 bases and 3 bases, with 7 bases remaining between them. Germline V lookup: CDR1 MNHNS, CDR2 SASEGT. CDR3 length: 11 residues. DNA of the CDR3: TGTGCCAGCACTAGCTACTACGAGCAGTACTTC. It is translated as CASTSYYEQYF.

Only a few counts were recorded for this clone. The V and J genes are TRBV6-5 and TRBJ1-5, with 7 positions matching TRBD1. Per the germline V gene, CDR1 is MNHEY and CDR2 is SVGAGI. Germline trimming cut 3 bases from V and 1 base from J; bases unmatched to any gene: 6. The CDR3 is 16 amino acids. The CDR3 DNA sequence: TGTGCCAGCAGTTATCAGGGGGTTGGGAGCAATCAGCCCCAGCATTTT. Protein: CASSYQGVGSNQPQHF.

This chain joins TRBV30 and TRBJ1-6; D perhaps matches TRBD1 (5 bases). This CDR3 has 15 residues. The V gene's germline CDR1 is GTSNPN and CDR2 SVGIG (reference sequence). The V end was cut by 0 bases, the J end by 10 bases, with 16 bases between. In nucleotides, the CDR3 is TGTGCCTGGAGTGTAGGTTACGGGGGAGAATCACCCCTCCACTTT. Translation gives CAWSVGYGGESPLHF.

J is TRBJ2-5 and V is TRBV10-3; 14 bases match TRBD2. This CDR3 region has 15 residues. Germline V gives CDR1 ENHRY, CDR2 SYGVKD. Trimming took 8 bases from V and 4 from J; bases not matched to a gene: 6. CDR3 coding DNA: TGTGCCATCGGAGGACTAGCGGGGGGAGGAGAGACCCAGTACTTC. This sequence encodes CAIGGLAGGGETQYF.

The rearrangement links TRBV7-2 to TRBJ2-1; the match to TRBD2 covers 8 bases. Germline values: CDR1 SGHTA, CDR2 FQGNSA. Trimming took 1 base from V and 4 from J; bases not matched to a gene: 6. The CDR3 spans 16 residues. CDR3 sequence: CASSLGRLARYNEQFF. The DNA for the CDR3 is TGTGCCAGCAGCTTAGGGAGACTAGCGCGATACAATGAGCAGTTCTTC. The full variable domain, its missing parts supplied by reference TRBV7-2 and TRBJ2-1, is GAGVSQSPSNKVTEKGKDVELRCDPISGHTALYWYRQSLGQGLEFLIYFQGNSAPDKSGLPSDRFSAERTGGSVSTLTIQRTQQEDSAVYLCASSLGRLARYNEQFFGPGTRLTVL.

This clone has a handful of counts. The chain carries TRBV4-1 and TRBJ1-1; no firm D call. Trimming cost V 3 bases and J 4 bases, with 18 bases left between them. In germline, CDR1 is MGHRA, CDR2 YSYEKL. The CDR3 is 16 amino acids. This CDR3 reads CASSQTDRGYGTEAFF. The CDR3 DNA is TGCGCCAGCAGCCAGACTGACCGGGGATACGGCACTGAAGCTTTCTTT.

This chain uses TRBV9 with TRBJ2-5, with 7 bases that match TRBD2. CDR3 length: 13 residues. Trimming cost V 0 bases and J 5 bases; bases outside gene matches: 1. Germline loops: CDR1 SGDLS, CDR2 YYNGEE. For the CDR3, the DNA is TGTGCCAGCAGCGTAGTGGGGGGGGAGACCCAGTACTTC. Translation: CASSVVGGETQYF.

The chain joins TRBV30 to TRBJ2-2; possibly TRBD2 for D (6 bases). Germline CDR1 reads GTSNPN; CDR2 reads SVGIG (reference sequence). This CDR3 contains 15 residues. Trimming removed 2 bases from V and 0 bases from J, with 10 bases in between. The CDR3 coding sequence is TGTGCCTGGAGTTTGGGACTTTCGAACACCGGGGAGCTGTTTTTT. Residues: CAWSLGLSNTGELFF.

The CDR3 loop is CASAAESYNSPLHF. The CDR3 coding sequence is TGTGCCAGCGCTGCCGAGTCCTATAATTCACCCCTCCACTTT. This chain links TRBV5-4 with TRBJ1-6; D gene unclear. Germline V gene lookup returns CDR1 SGHNT and CDR2 YYREEE (reference sequence). The CDR3 spans 14 residues. V was trimmed by 7 bases and J by 1 base, leaving 9 bases between them.

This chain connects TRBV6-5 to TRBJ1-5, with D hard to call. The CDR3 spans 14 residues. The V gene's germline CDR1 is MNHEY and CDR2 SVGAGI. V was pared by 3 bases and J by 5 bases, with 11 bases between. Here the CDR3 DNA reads TGTGCCAGCAGTTATTCCCGGGGTTATCAGCCCCAGCATTTT. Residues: CASSYSRGYQPQHF.

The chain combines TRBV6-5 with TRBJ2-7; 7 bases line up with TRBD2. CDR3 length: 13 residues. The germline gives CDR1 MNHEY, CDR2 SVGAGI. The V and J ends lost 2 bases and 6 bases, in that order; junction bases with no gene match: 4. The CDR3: CASSYGAGVEQYF. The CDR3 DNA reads TGTGCCAGCAGTTACGGGGCGGGGGTCGAGCAGTACTTC.

The CDR3 nucleotides are TGCGCCAGCAGCTTGTCCCCCCCGACGGCGGCGGGAGCTTTCTTT. Translated: CASSLSPPTAAGAFF. V and J are TRBV5-1 and TRBJ1-1, with D unclear. The CDR3 is 15 amino acids. Germline assignment: CDR1 SGHRS and CDR2 YFSETQ. Trimming removed 1 base at V and 10 bases at J, with 20 bases between.

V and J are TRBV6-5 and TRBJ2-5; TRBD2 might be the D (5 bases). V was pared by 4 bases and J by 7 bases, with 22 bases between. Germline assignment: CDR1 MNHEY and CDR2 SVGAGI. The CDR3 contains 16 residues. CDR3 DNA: TGTGCCAGCAGTTCATTCGGGAACGTCCTAGAGGGGACCCAGTACTTC. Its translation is CASSSFGNVLEGTQYF.

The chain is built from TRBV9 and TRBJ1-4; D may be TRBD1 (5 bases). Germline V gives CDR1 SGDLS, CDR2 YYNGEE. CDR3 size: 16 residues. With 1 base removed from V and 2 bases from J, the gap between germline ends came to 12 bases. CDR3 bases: TGTGCCAGCAGCGTAAGGGAGGGGTACACTAATGAAAAACTGTTTTTT. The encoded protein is CASSVREGYTNEKLFF.

DNA for the CDR3: TGTGCCAGCGGGGGGGAAGGTAGTGAAGCTTTCTTT. Its translation: CASGGEGSEAFF. V gene TRBV13 combines with J gene TRBJ1-1, with a possible D match to TRBD1 (5 bases). This CDR3 is built from 12 residues. The germline CDR1 and CDR2 sequences are PRHDT and FYEKMQ (reference sequence). The ends were cut back, 8 bases at V and 7 bases at J, with 14 bases in the middle.

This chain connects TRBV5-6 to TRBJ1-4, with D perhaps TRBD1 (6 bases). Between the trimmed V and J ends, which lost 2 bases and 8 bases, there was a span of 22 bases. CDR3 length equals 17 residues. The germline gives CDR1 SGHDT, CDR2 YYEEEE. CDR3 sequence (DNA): TGTGCCAGCAGCTTCGGGATTGAAGTCCAGGGGATAGAAAAACTGTTTTTT. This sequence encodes CASSFGIEVQGIEKLFF.

Written as DNA, the CDR3 is TGTGCCAGCTCATACGACAGGGACGTCCTGACTTTC. It yields the protein CASSYDRDVLTF. This sequence joins TRBV18 and TRBJ2-6; 7 nucleotides align to TRBD1. The V gene end was trimmed by 5 bases and the J gene end by 11 bases; junction bases not matched to a gene: 3. Per the germline V gene, CDR1 is KGHSH and CDR2 is LQKENI. The length of the CDR3 is 12 residues.